A single sample is the source of the 28 T cell receptor beta chains below, sequenced in a study of blood T cells in healthy people across ages. The authors ran a second PCR of roughly 6 to 11 cycles using a sample-barcoded 5' primer and a J-beta primer mix. TCRdb re-called the 5' RACE reads through MiXCR, storing one row per CDR3 protein. The sample lists some 930,000 distinct CDR3 sequences, 25% to 30% occurring once. These data were also filed under a second study, of T cells of mothers and their children.

Sequences were obtained from blood. The receptors derive from a woman in her thirties or forties in good health.

The chain uses TRBV4-2 and TRBJ1-2; D perhaps matches TRBD1 (6 bases). This CDR3 spans 17 amino acids. The germline V gene has CDR1 LGHNA and CDR2 YNFKEQ. The germline V and J ends were trimmed by 2 bases and 4 bases, with 20 bases remaining between them. The CDR3 coding sequence is TGTGCCAGCAGCCAACTTGAAGCAACAGGGTCCAGCTATGGCTACACCTTC. It specifies CASSQLEATGSSYGYTF.

This clonotype has ten or more counts. This chain links TRBV12-3 or TRBV12-4 with TRBJ2-7, with D tentatively TRBD1 (6 bases). This CDR3 is 13 amino acids long. V was cut by 5 bases and J by 2 bases, with 10 bases left in between. The CDR3 DNA sequence: TGTGCCAGCAGTGCAGGGGTCCCCTACGAGCAGTACTTC. It codes for CASSAGVPYEQYF.

This clonotype was seen a handful of times. The chain combines TRBV5-4 with TRBJ2-1, with 8 bases fitting TRBD2. V was pared by 2 bases and J by 8 bases, with 9 bases of the junction left unmatched. This CDR3 comprises 15 residues. Germline CDR1 reads SGHNT; CDR2 reads YYREEE (reference sequence). CDR3 DNA sequence: TGTGCCAGCAGCTTACGGGGGGGCGTTAGCTATGAGCAGTTCTTC. Residues: CASSLRGGVSYEQFF.

This clonotype occurred many times. Compared with germline, one end of the junction differs, possibly owing to a read error. The chain is built from TRBV4-1 and TRBJ2-7; D is possibly TRBD2 (6 bases). The CDR3 covers 14 residues. Germline V gene sequence: CDR1 MGHRA, CDR2 YSYEKL. CDR3: CASSQEGSSYEQYF. The DNA for the CDR3 is TGTGCCAGCAGTCAGGAGGGCAGTTCCTACGAGCAGTACTTC.

Worth noting for this clonotype: With a much larger clone just one base away, this may be a read error. The chain combines TRBV20-1 with TRBJ2-7; D might be TRBD1 (5 bases). V was shortened by 7 bases and J by 3 bases, with 19 bases between the two germline ends. Germline lookup yields CDR1 DFQATT and CDR2 SNEGSKA (reference sequence). The CDR3 runs 14 residues. CDR3 nucleotides: TGCAGTGTACAGAACATAGACAGAGTCTACGAGCAGTACTTC. Translation: CSVQNIDRVYEQYF.

This clonotype appeared a few times. A much larger clone lies a single base off, so this may be a read error. V is TRBV7-2 and J is TRBJ2-2, with 8 bases aligning to TRBD2. CDR3 length: 15 amino acids. Germline V gene data show CDR1 as SGHTA and CDR2 as FQGNSA. CDR3 nucleotide sequence: TGTGCCAGCAGCTCGACGGGGGGGCCCTCCGGGGAGCGGTTTTTT. This codes for CASSSTGGPSGERFF.

V usage is TRBV27 and J usage is TRBJ2-1; the match to TRBD1 covers 10 bases. The CDR3 extends over 17 amino acids. J was trimmed by 5 bases and V by 3 bases; bases with no gene match: 10. CDR1 is MNHEY, CDR2 SMNVEV, per germline (reference sequence). The chain's CDR3 is CASSFIGGQGFDNEQFF. The CDR3 nucleotides are TGTGCCAGCAGTTTTATAGGGGGACAGGGGTTTGACAATGAGCAGTTCTTC.

The chain carries TRBV2 and TRBJ2-5; the match to TRBD1 covers 8 bases. CDR3 length: 14 residues. V was clipped by 3 bases and J by 3 bases; unmatched bases: 3. Germline loops: CDR1 SNHLY, CDR2 FYNNEI. The CDR3 reads CASSDYRGKETQYF. DNA for the CDR3: TGTGCCAGCAGTGACTACAGGGGGAAAGAGACCCAGTACTTC.

The table lists this clonotype with a few counts. The rearrangement uses TRBV12-3 or TRBV12-4 and TRBJ1-2; D perhaps matches TRBD1 (5 bases). CDR3 length: 15 residues. V was clipped by 3 bases and J by 7 bases, with 18 bases between them. The CDR3 reads CASSFTGGFWGGYTF. CDR3 coding DNA: TGTGCCAGCAGTTTCACTGGGGGTTTTTGGGGTGGCTACACCTTC.

This clonotype occurred a few times. The chain joins TRBV7-2 to TRBJ1-5, with D tentatively TRBD1 (6 bases). This CDR3 spans 15 amino acids. Germline V gene data show CDR1 as SGHTA and CDR2 as FQGNSA. V gave up 4 bases and J gave up 2 bases, with 12 bases separating them. CDR3 protein: CASSSSTGRNQPQHF. For the CDR3, the DNA is TGTGCCAGCAGCTCGTCCACAGGGCGCAATCAGCCCCAGCATTTT.

This clonotype was seen once. At one boundary the junction diverges from the germline segment, which might be a read error. The V gene is TRBV12-3 or TRBV12-4, the J gene TRBJ1-2, with D maybe TRBD1 (5 bases). The length of the CDR3 is 14 residues. The CDR3 spells CTSSFDGGTHGYTF. In DNA, the CDR3 is TGTACCAGCAGTTTTGACGGAGGGACTCATGGCTACACCTTC.

This clonotype was seen a handful of times. The V and J genes are TRBV27 and TRBJ2-7; 11 bases line up with TRBD2. CDR1 MNHEY and CDR2 SMNVEV come from the germline V gene (reference sequence). The J segment lost 3 bases and the V segment lost 4 bases, leaving 5 bases of the junction unmatched. CDR3 size: 15 residues. CDR3 amino acids: CASSSLAGGFYEQYF. The CDR3 DNA is TGTGCCAGCAGTTCCCTAGCGGGGGGCTTCTACGAGCAGTACTTC.

The chain recombines TRBV4-3 with TRBJ1-2; D remains unclear. The CDR3 sequence is 18 residues long. Trimming stripped 0 bases from V and 3 bases from J, with 20 bases between. CDR1 is LGHNA and CDR2 is YSLEER in the germline V gene. The CDR3 spells CASSQEFVGVRGDYGYTF. The CDR3 DNA follows: TGCGCCAGCAGCCAAGAGTTCGTCGGTGTCCGTGGGGACTATGGCTACACCTTC.

A note on this clonotype: A single base separates this from a much larger clone, so it may be a read error. This chain joins TRBV7-2 and TRBJ2-5, with a tentative D call TRBD2 (5 bases). This CDR3 region has 11 residues. Germline values: CDR1 SGHTA, CDR2 FQGNSA. CDR3 in amino acids: CASATWETRYF. The CDR3 coding sequence is TGTGCCAGTGCTACTTGGGAGACCCGGTACTTC.

Many counts were recorded for this clonotype. The CDR3: CASSYPDARLQFF. The CDR3, as DNA: TGTGCCAGCAGTTACCCAGATGCTAGACTGCAGTTCTTC. The chain joins TRBV6-5 to TRBJ2-1; D not resolved. The V and J ends lost 2 bases and 12 bases respectively, with 14 bases between them. The CDR3 totals 13 residues. Germline values: CDR1 MNHEY, CDR2 SVGAGI.

This clonotype has more than one count but fewer than ten. The chain carries TRBV28 and TRBJ1-5; TRBD1 is a possible D gene (5 bases). Germline CDR1 and CDR2: MDHEN and SYDVKM. This CDR3 has 16 amino acids. The ends were cut back, 6 bases at V and 4 bases at J, with 19 bases in the middle. In nucleotides, the CDR3 is TGTGCCAGCAGCCGACGGACGGGACCCAGAAATCAGCCCCAGCATTTT. Amino acid sequence: CASSRRTGPRNQPQHF.

This clonotype was detected ten times or more. The CDR3 nucleotides read TGCAGTGCTAGTTTACAGGGGGCTGCAGTCGGTTACGAGCAGTACTTC. It is translated as CSASLQGAAVGYEQYF. The V call is TRBV20-1, the J call TRBJ2-7; 9 nucleotides match TRBD1. The CDR3 has 16 amino acids. Germline V gene data show CDR1 as DFQATT and CDR2 as SNEGSKA (reference sequence). Trimming removed 3 bases from V and 4 bases from J; junction bases left unmatched: 13.

The table lists this clonotype with many counts. V and J are TRBV5-1 and TRBJ2-5, with D maybe TRBD1 (7 bases). V was trimmed by 1 base and J by 3 bases, leaving 13 bases between them. The V gene's germline CDR1 is SGHRS and CDR2 YFSETQ. The CDR3 has 15 amino acids. The DNA of the CDR3 is TGCGCCAGCAGCTTGTCACAGGGGAGGAAAGAGACCCAGTACTTC. Residues: CASSLSQGRKETQYF.

The chain couples TRBV28 to TRBJ1-2; D ambiguous. Per the germline V gene, CDR1 is MDHEN and CDR2 is SYDVKM. V was trimmed by 1 base and J by 4 bases, leaving 13 bases between them. CDR3 length: 15 amino acids. The CDR3 sequence: CASSLSEPIAYGYTF. The CDR3 DNA sequence: TGTGCCAGCAGTTTATCGGAACCTATTGCCTATGGCTACACCTTC.

A single count supports this clonotype. This may come from a read error, since a much larger clone is one base off. V is TRBV4-1 and J is TRBJ2-7; maybe TRBD1 (6 bases). CDR3 size: 15 residues. Germline CDR1 is MGHRA and CDR2 is YSYEKL. Trimming removed 0 bases at V and 0 bases at J, with 9 bases between. The CDR3 here is CASSQEGTPSYEQYF. The CDR3 DNA follows: TGCGCCAGCAGCCAAGAGGGGACACCCTCCTACGAGCAGTACTTC.

Only a few counts were recorded for this clonotype. This chain uses TRBV27 with TRBJ2-5; no clear D. Germline lookup yields CDR1 MNHEY and CDR2 SMNVEV (reference sequence). V lost 5 bases, J lost 0 bases, and 7 bases lay in between. The CDR3 contains 13 residues. This chain's CDR3 is CASSPKYQETQYF. The CDR3 DNA reads TGTGCCAGCAGTCCAAAGTACCAAGAGACCCAGTACTTC.

The chain combines TRBV7-2 with TRBJ1-5; 12 positions match TRBD1. This CDR3 has 17 residues. V trimming: 3 bases; J trimming: 3 bases; junction bases outside the gene matches: 6. Germline V lookup: CDR1 SGHTA, CDR2 FQGNSA. The chain's CDR3 is CASSLGTGGLYNQPQHF. DNA of the CDR3: TGTGCCAGCAGCTTGGGGACAGGGGGCCTGTACAATCAGCCCCAGCATTTT.

The chain couples TRBV20-1 to TRBJ2-3, with 7 bases fitting TRBD2. There are 16 residues in the CDR3. Germline trimming cut 6 bases from V and 0 bases from J; bases unmatched to any gene: 12. Germline CDR1 reads DFQATT; CDR2 reads SNEGSKA (reference sequence). CDR3 in amino acids: CSATTPGLRSTDTQYF. The DNA of the CDR3 is TGCAGTGCAACCACCCCGGGACTACGGAGCACAGATACGCAGTATTTT.

This clonotype was counted at least ten times. Here the CDR3 reads CSASGQLSYEQYF. CDR3 nucleotides: TGCAGTGCTAGCGGACAGTTGTCCTACGAGCAGTACTTC. The chain carries TRBV20-1 and TRBJ2-7, with D perhaps matching TRBD1 (6 bases). Germline-derived CDR1 and CDR2 are DFQATT and SNEGSKA (reference sequence). Between the trimmed V and J ends, which lost 3 bases and 1 base, there was a span of 10 bases. CDR3 length: 13 amino acids.

The CDR3 loop reads CASSLLGMGNWNEKLFF. CDR3 coding DNA: TGTGCCAGCAGCTTGTTGGGGATGGGTAATTGGAATGAAAAACTGTTTTTT. V and J are TRBV7-8 and TRBJ1-4; D unresolved. The V gene's germline CDR1 is SGHVS and CDR2 FQNEAQ. The CDR3 covers 17 residues. Trimming left V 3 bases short and J 5 bases short, with 19 bases between.

As regards this clonotype: Its ends do not fully match the called genes, so a read error is possible. The rearrangement uses TRBV4-1 and TRBJ1-4; unclear D gene. CDR3 length equals 14 residues. Germline CDR1 reads MGHRA; CDR2 reads YSYEKL. CDR3 region: CASSHGLRNEKPFF. In DNA form, the CDR3 reads TGCGCCAGCAGCCATGGGCTGCGGAATGAAAAACCGTTTTTT.

J is TRBJ1-5 and V is TRBV27, with no clear D. The CDR3 is made up of 15 amino acids. Trimming cost V 6 bases and J 0 bases, with 12 bases left between them. The germline gives CDR1 MNHEY, CDR2 SMNVEV (reference sequence). The CDR3 sequence is CASSPARDSNQPQHF. The CDR3 DNA sequence: TGTGCCAGCAGCCCCGCGAGGGATAGCAATCAGCCCCAGCATTTT.

A remark on this clonotype: One end of the junction varies from germline; a read error may be responsible. The V gene is TRBV9, the J gene TRBJ1-1, with 8 bases aligning to TRBD1. Germline loops: CDR1 SGDLS, CDR2 YYNGEE. The CDR3 sequence is 14 residues long. The CDR3 DNA reads TGCGCCAGCGGACAGGACAGGGAGGTTCCTGAAGCTTTCTTT. It encodes CASGQDREVPEAFF.